Listed here are 31 T cell receptor beta chains from one sample, sequenced in a study of OX40 agonist ivuxolimab in advanced cancers. Profiling relied on immunoSEQ multiplex PCR, and the TCRdb table lists in-frame clones only, not all of them. Of approximately 79,000 clones in the sample, 94% are singletons; the top ten hold around 20%. This specimen was CD4+ or CD8+ T cells sorted from blood, taken in a trial of the OX40 agonist ivuxolimab. These receptors all come from an adult with an advanced solid tumor such as melanoma, head and neck, liver or kidney cancer.

This rearrangement joins TRBV7-9 to TRBJ2-5; D uncertain. There are 15 residues in the CDR3. Trimming cost V 4 bases and J 0 bases, with 12 bases left between them. Germline V gene sequence: CDR1 SEHNR, CDR2 FQNEAQ (reference sequence). CDR3 amino acids: CASSSRFPYQETQYF. Written as DNA, the CDR3 is TGTGCCAGCAGCTCCCGGTTCCCGTACCAAGAGACCCAGTACTTC.

In its sample, this clone was seen once. The V call is TRBV4-3, the J call TRBJ2-2; D is ambiguous. From germline, CDR1 is LGHNA and CDR2 YSLEER. V lost 2 bases and J lost 3, with 10 bases in between. This CDR3 is built from 15 residues. The CDR3 DNA reads TGCGCCAGCAGCCAAACCATAACGGACACCGGGGAGCTGTTTTTT. This sequence encodes CASSQTITDTGELFF.

The V and J genes are TRBV4-1 and TRBJ2-5; D unclear. V lost 2 bases and J 3 bases, leaving 7 bases between the germline ends. The CDR3 runs 13 residues. Looked up from germline, CDR1 is MGHRA and CDR2 is YSYEKL. CDR3 coding DNA: TGCGCCAGCAGCCAACGGGCAGAAGAGACCCAGTACTTC. Translation gives CASSQRAEETQYF.

The rearrangement uses TRBV10-3 and TRBJ1-5; D unresolved. CDR3 length equals 15 residues. Germline CDR1 and CDR2: ENHRY and SYGVKD. Trimming pared 3 bases from V and 6 bases from J, leaving 15 bases between. The CDR3 reads CAISELVPSGQPQHF. The CDR3 DNA sequence: TGTGCCATCAGTGAATTGGTACCCTCAGGTCAGCCCCAGCATTTT.

CDR3 sequence: CASGVKRENTEAFF. The DNA for the CDR3 is TGTGCCAGCGGGGTAAAGAGGGAGAACACTGAAGCTTTCTTT. The chain combines TRBV9 with TRBJ1-1; D call uncertain. V lost 7 bases, J lost 1 base, and 14 bases lay in between. Germline CDR1 and CDR2: SGDLS and YYNGEE. The CDR3 is 14 amino acids.

The chain recombines TRBV7-6 with TRBJ2-1, with 7 positions matching TRBD1. V was pared by 0 bases and J by 4 bases, with 3 bases of the junction left unmatched. Looked up from germline, CDR1 is SGHVS and CDR2 is FNYEAQ. The CDR3 totals 15 residues. This chain's CDR3 is CASSLAGTAYNEQFF. The CDR3 DNA reads as TGTGCCAGCAGCTTAGCCGGGACAGCATACAATGAGCAGTTCTTC.

This clone has only one observation. This chain connects TRBV5-6 to TRBJ1-2; D ambiguous. CDR3 length equals 16 residues. The V and J ends lost 2 bases and 0 bases respectively, with 14 bases between them. Per germline, CDR1 SGHDT and CDR2 YYEEEE. Here the CDR3 reads CASSFGEWRPNYGYTF. The DNA for the CDR3 is TGTGCCAGCAGCTTTGGGGAATGGCGCCCTAACTATGGCTACACCTTC.

This chain joins TRBV7-2 and TRBJ2-1; D is perhaps TRBD2 (5 bases). The V end lost 4 bases, the J end lost 6 bases, and 19 bases lay between the germline ends. The length of the CDR3 is 16 residues. Germline-derived CDR1 and CDR2 are SGHTA and FQGNSA. The CDR3 here is CASSSWTQMGVNEQFF. The CDR3, as DNA: TGTGCCAGCAGCTCCTGGACCCAAATGGGAGTCAATGAGCAGTTCTTC.

This sequence joins TRBV19 and TRBJ2-5, with 7 nucleotides matching TRBD1. V was pared by 4 bases and J by 2 bases, with 4 bases of the junction left unmatched. The CDR3 is 14 residues long. The V gene's germline CDR1 is LNHDA and CDR2 SQIVND (reference sequence). CDR3 in amino acids: CASSKPGQQETQYF. In DNA, the CDR3 is TGTGCCAGTAGTAAGCCGGGACAGCAAGAGACCCAGTACTTC.

The gene calls are TRBV19 and TRBJ1-1, with D perhaps matching TRBD1 (5 bases). Germline V gene data show CDR1 as LNHDA and CDR2 as SQIVND (reference sequence). Trimming removed 4 bases at V and 8 bases at J, with 17 bases between. CDR3 size: 14 residues. The CDR3 coding sequence is TGTGCCAGTAGTAAGGGGTCAGGGAAACTCGAAGCTTTCTTT. This codes for CASSKGSGKLEAFF. The full variable domain, with the rest looked up from reference TRBV19 and TRBJ1-1, is DGGITQSPKYLFRKEGQNVTLSCEQNLNHDAMYWYRQDPGQGLRLIYYSQIVNDFQKGDIAEGYSVSREKKESFPLTVTSAQKNPTAFYLCASSKGSGKLEAFFGQGTRLTVV.

The chain is built from TRBV5-4 and TRBJ2-1; 8 nucleotides line up with TRBD2. The CDR3 contains 13 residues. The germline V gene has CDR1 SGHNT and CDR2 YYREEE (reference sequence). V gave up 3 bases and J gave up 15 bases; unmatched junction bases: 11. The CDR3 region is CASSSPFREGRFF. Written as DNA, the CDR3 is TGTGCCAGCAGCTCCCCCTTCCGGGAGGGTAGGTTCTTC.

The gene calls are TRBV4-3 and TRBJ2-1; TRBD2 aligns across 8 bases. CDR3 length: 17 amino acids. V lost 0 bases, J lost 3 bases, and 7 bases stayed unmatched. Looked up from germline, CDR1 is LGHNA and CDR2 is YSLEER. CDR3 nucleotides: TGCGCCAGCAGCCAAGATCTTGGACTAGCAATCTACAATGAGCAGTTCTTC. Its protein product is CASSQDLGLAIYNEQFF.

The rearrangement joins TRBV2 to TRBJ1-5, with 8 positions matching TRBD1. The J segment lost 6 bases and the V segment lost 5 bases, leaving 6 bases of the junction unmatched. The CDR3 is 14 amino acids. Germline CDR1 and CDR2: SNHLY and FYNNEI. CDR3 bases: TGTGCCAGCAGTAGAGGCAGGGGGCCTCAGCCCCAGCATTTT. Amino acid sequence: CASSRGRGPQPQHF.

As DNA, the CDR3 is TGTGCCAGCAGCTTGGGACAGGGATCTCGAGAAAAACTGTTTTTT. It translates to CASSLGQGSREKLFF. This sequence joins TRBV7-2 and TRBJ1-4, with TRBD1 matching over 9 bases. The CDR3 loop spans 15 amino acids. V shed 3 bases, J shed 8 bases, and the junction held 7 bases outside the gene matches. CDR1 and CDR2 from the germline V gene are SGHTA and FQGNSA.

The chain carries TRBV9 and TRBJ1-1; the D gene is possibly TRBD1 (5 bases). The germline V gene has CDR1 SGDLS and CDR2 YYNGEE. This CDR3 is built from 14 residues. V dropped 0 bases and J dropped 4 bases, with 10 bases sitting between them. The DNA of the CDR3 is TGTGCCAGCAGCGTAGGGGGGGTTCGCACTGAAGCTTTCTTT. Protein sequence: CASSVGGVRTEAFF.

This sequence joins TRBV5-1 and TRBJ2-7; 8 bases are a match to TRBD1. The CDR3 runs to 13 residues. Germline CDR1 is SGHRS and CDR2 is YFSETQ. Trimming removed 2 bases from V and 7 bases from J; junction bases left unmatched: 5. The CDR3 nucleotides are TGCGCCAGCAGCTTCGCAGGGGGCCAAGAGCAGTACTTC. It specifies CASSFAGGQEQYF.

This clone was seen only a few times. This chain joins TRBV19 and TRBJ1-1; possibly TRBD1 for D (5 bases). The CDR3 has 11 amino acids. Per the germline V gene, CDR1 is LNHDA and CDR2 is SQIVND (reference sequence). V lost 6 bases, J lost 8 bases, and 10 bases lay in between. CDR3 nucleotide sequence: TGTGCCAGTAGGGCGACAGCCGAAGCTTTCTTT. This gives the protein CASRATAEAFF.

CDR3 residues: CASSLDGGLAGAYNEQFF. The CDR3 DNA is TGTGCCAGCAGCTTAGATGGGGGTCTAGCGGGGGCCTACAATGAGCAGTTCTTC. The rearrangement links TRBV11-2 to TRBJ2-1; 10 nucleotides match TRBD2. The CDR3 spans 18 residues. After removal of 0 bases from V and 2 bases from J, the junction contained 7 bases not matched to a gene. In germline, CDR1 is SGHAT, CDR2 FQNNGV.

The gene calls are TRBV28 and TRBJ2-7; TRBD1 matches 8 bases. The V segment lost 3 bases and the J segment 5 bases; nucleotides outside the gene matches: 6. The CDR3 has 14 residues. Germline values: CDR1 MDHEN, CDR2 SYDVKM. CDR3 sequence: CASSFWQGANEQYF. The CDR3 bases are TGTGCCAGCAGTTTCTGGCAGGGGGCTAACGAGCAGTACTTC.

The J gene is TRBJ2-7, the V gene TRBV13, with D possibly being TRBD2 (7 bases). Germline CDR1 and CDR2: PRHDT and FYEKMQ (reference sequence). The CDR3 has 15 amino acids. Trimming shortened V by 5 bases and J by 2 bases, and 16 bases separated the two germline ends. CDR3 nucleotides: TGTGCCAGCAGCCCAGGGAGGGGGTCCGCCTACGAGCAGTACTTC. Amino acid sequence: CASSPGRGSAYEQYF.

The chain joins TRBV27 to TRBJ2-7, with 7 bases that match TRBD1. CDR3 length equals 13 residues. CDR1 and CDR2 from the germline V gene are MNHEY and SMNVEV (reference sequence). Trimming took 2 bases from V and 5 from J; bases not matched to a gene: 3. Written as DNA, the CDR3 is TGTGCCAGCAGTTTAAACAGGGGCCACGAGCAGTACTTC. The encoded protein is CASSLNRGHEQYF.

This chain uses TRBV27 with TRBJ2-7, with 11 bases matching TRBD1. Germline CDR1 reads MNHEY; CDR2 reads SMNVEV (reference sequence). There are 14 residues in the CDR3. After removal of 5 bases from V and 6 bases from J, the junction contained 6 bases not matched to a gene. The CDR3 spells CASSAGTGGREQYF. In DNA form, the CDR3 reads TGTGCCAGCAGTGCCGGGACAGGGGGTCGCGAGCAGTACTTC.

The rearrangement links TRBV4-3 to TRBJ2-5; tentative D call: TRBD1 (5 bases). Trimming stripped 4 bases from V and 3 bases from J, with 18 bases between. Germline CDR1 is LGHNA and CDR2 is YSLEER. CDR3 size: 16 residues. Here the CDR3 DNA reads TGCGCCAGCAGCCTGTCTTGGTACAGGTCGGAAGAGACCCAGTACTTC. Translating gives CASSLSWYRSEETQYF.

This clone was counted a single time. The chain couples TRBV4-3 to TRBJ2-1; 8 bases agree with TRBD2. Unmatched junction bases numbered 2, after V lost 0 bases and J lost 1 base. There are 16 residues in the CDR3. CDR1 is LGHNA, CDR2 YSLEER, per germline. The CDR3: CASSQDGGASYNEQFF. The CDR3 bases are TGCGCCAGCAGCCAAGACGGGGGGGCTTCCTACAATGAGCAGTTCTTC.

The rearrangement joins TRBV10-2 to TRBJ2-3; 10 nucleotides line up with TRBD2. The CDR3 has 13 amino acids. CDR1 is WSHSY, CDR2 SAAADI, per germline. The ends lost 3 bases at V and 6 bases at J; junction bases unmatched: 0. CDR3 bases: TGCGCCAGCAGTGAACTAGCGGGGGATACGCAGTATTTT. This gives the protein CASSELAGDTQYF.

V and J are TRBV4-3 and TRBJ2-1; TRBD2 aligns across 12 bases. CDR3 size: 15 residues. V lost 5 bases, J lost 4 bases, and 3 bases stayed unmatched. Germline values: CDR1 LGHNA, CDR2 YSLEER. The CDR3 DNA sequence: TGCGCCAGCAGCGGGACTAGCGGGCCTTACAATGAGCAGTTCTTC. It is translated as CASSGTSGPYNEQFF.

The V call is TRBV27, the J call TRBJ1-3; possibly TRBD1 for D (6 bases). Germline-derived CDR1 and CDR2 are MNHEY and SMNVEV (reference sequence). The length of the CDR3 is 15 residues. Trimming pared 5 bases from V and 3 bases from J, leaving 14 bases between. CDR3: CASSRSGGSGNTIYF. CDR3 sequence (DNA): TGTGCCAGCAGTCGCTCTGGGGGCAGTGGAAACACCATATATTTT.

The V call is TRBV11-2, the J call TRBJ1-4, with D perhaps TRBD1 (5 bases). CDR1 SGHAT and CDR2 FQNNGV come from the germline V gene. Trimming took 2 bases from V and 12 from J, leaving 16 bases between them. The CDR3 runs to 14 residues. The CDR3 protein is CASSLFREGDELFF. Written as DNA, the CDR3 is TGTGCCAGCAGCTTATTCAGGGAAGGGGATGAACTGTTTTTT.

V and J are TRBV20-1 and TRBJ2-4, with D possibly TRBD1 on 5 matching bases. The CDR3 loop spans 11 amino acids. Trimming shortened V by 5 bases and J by 6 bases, and 8 bases separated the two germline ends. Germline CDR1 reads DFQATT; CDR2 reads SNEGSKA (reference sequence). The CDR3 region is CSARQGNIQYF. CDR3 DNA: TGCAGTGCTCGGCAGGGAAACATTCAGTACTTC.

This chain uses TRBV5-6 with TRBJ1-1; D may be TRBD1 (5 bases). This CDR3 comprises 12 residues. CDR1 and CDR2 from the germline V gene are SGHDT and YYEEEE. The V end lost 4 bases, the J end lost 6 bases, and 10 bases lay between the germline ends. The CDR3 here is CASSDGTAEAFF. The CDR3 region has the DNA TGTGCCAGCAGCGACGGGACGGCTGAAGCTTTCTTT.

J is TRBJ1-2 and V is TRBV6-5; 9 bases fit TRBD1. The CDR3 has 14 residues. Germline V gene lookup returns CDR1 MNHEY and CDR2 SVGAGI. J lost 6 bases, V lost 5 bases, and 7 bases had no gene match. CDR3 nucleotide sequence: TGTGCCAGCAGTGGGGTGGGACAGGGAGATGGCTACACCTTC. Translated: CASSGVGQGDGYTF.